The 28 T cell receptor beta chains in this list originate from one sample, sequenced in a study of blood T cells in healthy people across ages. A second PCR of roughly 6 to 12 cycles used a sample-barcoded 5' primer and a J-beta primer mix. TCRdb ran MiXCR on the 5' RACE reads and lists one entry per CDR3 protein. The table has 900,000 to 950,000 distinct CDR3 sequences, roughly 28% seen once. These sequences were also reported in another study, on T cells of mothers and their children.

The sequenced sample was blood. These receptors originate from a woman aged 40-49 years in good health.

This clonotype was seen at least ten times. The chain joins TRBV12-3 or TRBV12-4 to TRBJ2-7, with D perhaps matching TRBD2 (5 bases). Between the trimmed V and J ends, which lost 3 bases and 5 bases, there was a span of 14 bases. The CDR3 spans 14 residues. The CDR3 loop is CASSLLLGSHEQYF. The DNA for the CDR3 is TGTGCCAGCAGTTTGCTACTAGGCAGCCACGAGCAGTACTTC.

The chain is built from TRBV7-9 and TRBJ2-5; 10 bases are a match to TRBD1. CDR3 size: 15 residues. CDR1 SEHNR and CDR2 FQNEAQ come from the germline V gene (reference sequence). With 2 bases clipped from V and 2 bases from J, the junction kept 2 bases outside the gene matches. CDR3 sequence (DNA): TGTGCCAGCAGCTTACGACAGGGGGCACAAGAGACCCAGTACTTC. This gives the protein CASSLRQGAQETQYF.

This CDR3 reads CASSDSQGGDTQYF. CDR3 DNA sequence: TGTGCCAGCAGTGACTCCCAGGGTGGAGATACGCAGTATTTT. The rearrangement links TRBV6-4 to TRBJ2-3; D might be TRBD1 (5 bases). V was shortened by 0 bases and J by 5 bases, with 9 bases between the two germline ends. This CDR3 comprises 14 residues. CDR1 and CDR2 from the germline V gene are MRHNA and SNTAGT.

This clonotype was detected many times. The chain employs TRBV3-1 and TRBJ2-7; D is uncertain. Trimming stripped 0 bases from V and 5 bases from J, with 8 bases between. In germline, CDR1 is LGHDT, CDR2 YNNKEL (reference sequence). CDR3 size: 13 residues. This CDR3 reads CASSQDQFDEQYF. The CDR3 nucleotides read TGTGCCAGCAGCCAAGATCAATTTGACGAGCAGTACTTC.

This chain connects TRBV20-1 to TRBJ2-3, with a tentative D call TRBD1 (6 bases). The CDR3 has 14 residues. With 4 bases removed from V and 6 bases from J, the gap between germline ends came to 17 bases. CDR1 and CDR2 from the germline V gene are DFQATT and SNEGSKA (reference sequence). Written as DNA, the CDR3 is TGCAGTGCTACCCGGGACACCTCGGGGGATACGCAGTATTTT. It codes for CSATRDTSGDTQYF.

This clonotype has only one observation. This clone may be a read error of a much larger clone one base away. CDR3 sequence: CASSVGGTAYEQYF. Written as DNA, the CDR3 is TGTGCCAGCAGCGTAGGTGGGACAGCCTACGAGCAGTACTTC. The rearrangement joins TRBV9 to TRBJ2-7; 7 bases are a match to TRBD1. The J segment lost 2 bases and the V segment lost 0 bases, leaving 2 bases of the junction unmatched. CDR1 is SGDLS, CDR2 YYNGEE, per germline. The CDR3 length is 14 residues.

The J gene is TRBJ2-7, the V gene TRBV27, with D tentatively TRBD1 (5 bases). V was trimmed by 4 bases and J by 1 base, leaving 11 bases between them. This CDR3 is built from 14 residues. Germline V gene lookup returns CDR1 MNHEY and CDR2 SMNVEV (reference sequence). CDR3 DNA: TGTGCCAGCAGTTCCTGGACAAGGTCCTACGAGCAGTACTTC. Translating gives CASSSWTRSYEQYF.

The V gene is TRBV20-1, the J gene TRBJ1-6; a possible D gene is TRBD1 (5 bases). Germline-derived CDR1 and CDR2 are DFQATT and SNEGSKA (reference sequence). The CDR3 covers 15 residues. V gave up 0 bases and J gave up 5 bases, with 11 bases separating them. The CDR3, as DNA: TGCAGTGCTAGAGAAGACAGTTTAAATAATTCACCCCTCCACTTT. Translating it yields CSAREDSLNNSPLHF.

This clonotype was observed a handful of times. Written as DNA, the CDR3 is TGTGCCATCGGGTTGAACACTGAAGCTTTCTTT. It specifies CAIGLNTEAFF. This sequence joins TRBV10-3 and TRBJ1-1; D remains unclear. The V gene lost 8 bases and the J gene lost 0 bases, with 4 bases spanning the gap. Germline V gives CDR1 ENHRY, CDR2 SYGVKD. The CDR3 is 11 residues long.

The V gene is TRBV28, the J gene TRBJ2-1; D is unresolved. Trimming left V 3 bases short and J 14 bases short, with 11 bases between. The CDR3 loop spans 11 amino acids. Germline assignment: CDR1 MDHEN and CDR2 SYDVKM. CDR3 in DNA: TGTGCCAGCAGTTTTCAGCACCGCGAGTTCTTC. Its translation: CASSFQHREFF. Together with reference TRBV28 and TRBJ2-1, the CDR3 gives the full variable domain: DVKVTQSSRYLVKRTGEKVFLECVQDMDHENMFWYRQDPGLGLRLIYFSYDVKMKEKGDIPEGYSVSREKKERFSLILESASTNQTSMYLCASSFQHREFFGPGTRLTVL.

For the CDR3, the DNA is TGTGCCAGCAGTTGGAATCTCAATGAGCAGTTCTTC. It translates to CASSWNLNEQFF. This rearrangement joins TRBV6-6 to TRBJ2-1; D is ambiguous. Germline-derived CDR1 and CDR2 are MNHNY and SVGAGI (reference sequence). V lost 4 bases, J lost 6 bases, and 7 bases lay in between. The CDR3 has 12 amino acids.

This clonotype came up many times. V usage is TRBV10-3 and J usage is TRBJ2-7, with D tentatively TRBD2 (6 bases). Germline CDR1 and CDR2: ENHRY and SYGVKD. Trimming removed 6 bases from V and 0 bases from J, with 15 bases in between. The CDR3 extends over 15 amino acids. Here the CDR3 reads CAISEGLPNSYEQYF. DNA for the CDR3: TGTGCCATCAGCGAAGGACTACCTAACTCCTACGAGCAGTACTTC.

This clonotype turned up a few times. V gene TRBV18 combines with J gene TRBJ1-1, with TRBD1 matching 11 bases. The CDR3 runs 15 residues. From germline, CDR1 is KGHSH and CDR2 LQKENI. V was pared by 3 bases and J by 3 bases, with 3 bases of the junction left unmatched. The CDR3 region is CASSPLGQGDTEAFF. The CDR3 DNA sequence: TGTGCCAGCTCACCCCTGGGACAGGGGGACACTGAAGCTTTCTTT. Full variable domain (outside the CDR3, taken from reference TRBV18 and TRBJ1-1): NAGVMQNPRHLVRRRGQEARLRCSPMKGHSHVYWYRQLPEEGLKFMVYLQKENIIDESGMPKERFSAEFPKEGPSILRIQQVVRGDSAAYFCASSPLGQGDTEAFFGQGTRLTVV.

The rearrangement uses TRBV7-6 and TRBJ2-2; D not resolved. The CDR3 has 18 residues. The ends were cut back, 7 bases at V and 0 bases at J, with 21 bases in the middle. Germline values: CDR1 SGHVS, CDR2 FNYEAQ. The CDR3 region has the DNA TGTGCCAGCAACATCGATAGGATCACGGGTACGAACACCGGGGAGCTGTTTTTT. It specifies CASNIDRITGTNTGELFF.

The rearrangement links TRBV5-5 to TRBJ2-1, with D uncertain. The V end lost 7 bases, the J end lost 13 bases, and 18 bases lay between the germline ends. Germline CDR1 and CDR2: SGHKS and YYEKEE (reference sequence). The CDR3 loop spans 12 amino acids. CDR3 in DNA: TGTGCCAGCGAAGACTCCCAAGAGACCCAGTTCTTC. Translation gives CASEDSQETQFF.

This rearrangement joins TRBV6-5 to TRBJ1-2; TRBD1 agrees at 8 bases. The CDR3 is 16 residues long. Looked up from germline, CDR1 is MNHEY and CDR2 is SVGAGI. V shed 0 bases and J 8 bases; nucleotides not matched to a gene: 11. In DNA form, the CDR3 reads TGTGCCAGCAGTTACTCTGCAGGGGGCTCCGGCGGGGGCTACACCTTC. Protein product: CASSYSAGGSGGGYTF.

A few counts support this clonotype. The DNA for the CDR3 is TGTGCCAGCAGTTTACTGAGGTGGAACACTGAAGCTTTCTTT. As protein: CASSLLRWNTEAFF. This chain connects TRBV12-3 or TRBV12-4 to TRBJ1-1; the D is unclear. V was trimmed by 2 bases and J by 1 base, leaving 8 bases between them. The CDR3 spans 14 residues.

The J gene is TRBJ1-5, the V gene TRBV2; the match to TRBD1 covers 9 bases. With 9 bases clipped from V and 6 bases from J, the junction kept 6 bases outside the gene matches. The CDR3 runs 13 residues. Per germline, CDR1 SNHLY and CDR2 FYNNEI. As DNA, the CDR3 is TGTGCCAGTAACGACAGGGGGGCTCAGCCCCAGCATTTT. Its translation: CASNDRGAQPQHF.

This clonotype was seen a handful of times. This sequence joins TRBV7-8 and TRBJ1-2; possible D gene TRBD1, 6 bases. There are 15 residues in the CDR3. V lost 5 bases and J lost 2, with 15 bases in between. Germline CDR1 reads SGHVS; CDR2 reads FQNEAQ. The CDR3 is CASSPDSGANYGYTF. The CDR3 region has the DNA TGTGCCAGCAGCCCGGACAGCGGGGCCAACTATGGCTACACCTTC.

V and J are TRBV7-9 and TRBJ2-5; TRBD1 might be the D (6 bases). The DNA end is a closer match to TRBJ2-7, so the J assignment may be wrong. Germline lookup yields CDR1 SEHNR and CDR2 FQNEAQ (reference sequence). CDR3 size: 15 residues. The CDR3 sequence is CASSSLTGQPYEQYF. The CDR3 DNA reads as TGTGCCAGCAGCTCCCTCACGGGACAACCCTACGAGCAGTACTTC.

Concerning this clonotype itself: Just one base apart from a much larger clone, this may be a read error. The chain uses TRBV7-3 and TRBJ2-4; the match to TRBD1 covers 9 bases. This CDR3 is built from 14 residues. Germline V gene sequence: CDR1 SGHTA, CDR2 FQGTGA. The V gene end was trimmed by 4 bases and the J gene end by 13 bases; junction bases not matched to a gene: 11. This chain's CDR3 is CASSYGTGYNEQYF. The CDR3 region has the DNA TGTGCCAGCAGCTACGGGACAGGGTACAATGAGCAGTACTTC. The whole variable domain, filled in from reference TRBV7-3 and TRBJ2-4, reads GAGVSQTPSNKVTEKGKYVELRCDPISGHTALYWYRQSLGQGPEFLIYFQGTGAADDSGLPNDRFFAVRPEGSVSTLKIQRTERGDSAVYLCASSYGTGYNEQYFGAGTRLSVL.

This chain links TRBV30 with TRBJ2-1, with D possibly being TRBD1 or TRBD2 (5 bases each). Germline values: CDR1 GTSNPN, CDR2 SVGIG (reference sequence). The CDR3 consists of 13 residues. V was pared by 0 bases and J by 15 bases, with 18 bases between. CDR3 nucleotides: TGTGCCTGGAGTGTACTAGGTGGGGCCACATGGTTCTTC. It is translated as CAWSVLGGATWFF.

This chain uses TRBV7-9 with TRBJ2-1, with 8 bases matching TRBD1. The V gene's germline CDR1 is SEHNR and CDR2 FQNEAQ (reference sequence). This CDR3 contains 14 residues. J lost 4 bases, V lost 8 bases, and 7 bases had no gene match. The CDR3 region is CASLFDRGYNEQFF. CDR3 nucleotide sequence: TGTGCCAGCCTCTTCGACAGGGGATACAATGAGCAGTTCTTC.

The table lists this clonotype with a few counts. This rearrangement joins TRBV28 to TRBJ2-2; a possible D gene is TRBD2 (5 bases). There are 16 residues in the CDR3. Trimming took 6 bases from V and 4 from J, leaving 18 bases between them. Germline-derived CDR1 and CDR2 are MDHEN and SYDVKM. CDR3: CASSGPSGLLTGELFF. The CDR3 DNA follows: TGTGCCAGCAGCGGACCCTCGGGGTTACTCACCGGGGAGCTGTTTTTT.

The genes are TRBV7-2 and TRBJ2-3, with D possibly matching TRBD2 (5 bases). CDR3 size: 14 residues. Germline V gives CDR1 SGHTA, CDR2 FQGNSA. Trimming shortened V by 7 bases and J by 4 bases, and 15 bases separated the two germline ends. DNA of the CDR3: TGTGCCAGCACCCAGCCGGGGTCCGCAGATACGCAGTATTTT. Amino acid sequence: CASTQPGSADTQYF.

Many counts were recorded for this clonotype. V usage is TRBV28 and J usage is TRBJ1-5; 8 bases agree with TRBD1. Looked up from germline, CDR1 is MDHEN and CDR2 is SYDVKM. V lost 8 bases, J lost 6 bases, and 9 bases stayed unmatched. The CDR3 is 14 residues long. The CDR3 loop is CASLLTGATQPQHF. CDR3 in DNA: TGTGCCAGCTTACTGACAGGGGCGACTCAGCCCCAGCATTTT. The whole variable domain, filled in from reference TRBV28 and TRBJ1-5, reads DVKVTQSSRYLVKRTGEKVFLECVQDMDHENMFWYRQDPGLGLRLIYFSYDVKMKEKGDIPEGYSVSREKKERFSLILESASTNQTSMYLCASLLTGATQPQHFGDGTRLSIL.

This chain links TRBV4-3 with TRBJ1-1; D might be TRBD1 (5 bases). V dropped 2 bases and J dropped 0 bases, with 13 bases sitting between them. CDR3 length: 16 residues. CDR1 is LGHNA, CDR2 YSLEER, per germline. CDR3 sequence (DNA): TGCGCCAGCAGCCAATCCCAGAGGGGTCTGAACACTGAAGCTTTCTTT. Amino acid sequence: CASSQSQRGLNTEAFF.

The chain carries TRBV6-5 and TRBJ2-3; D is possibly TRBD1 (6 bases). CDR3 length equals 14 residues. Trimming took 5 bases from V and 3 from J, leaving 12 bases between them. Germline V gives CDR1 MNHEY, CDR2 SVGAGI. The CDR3, as DNA: TGTGCCAGCAGTCCTACAGGGTTTACAGATACGCAGTATTTT. Its protein product is CASSPTGFTDTQYF.